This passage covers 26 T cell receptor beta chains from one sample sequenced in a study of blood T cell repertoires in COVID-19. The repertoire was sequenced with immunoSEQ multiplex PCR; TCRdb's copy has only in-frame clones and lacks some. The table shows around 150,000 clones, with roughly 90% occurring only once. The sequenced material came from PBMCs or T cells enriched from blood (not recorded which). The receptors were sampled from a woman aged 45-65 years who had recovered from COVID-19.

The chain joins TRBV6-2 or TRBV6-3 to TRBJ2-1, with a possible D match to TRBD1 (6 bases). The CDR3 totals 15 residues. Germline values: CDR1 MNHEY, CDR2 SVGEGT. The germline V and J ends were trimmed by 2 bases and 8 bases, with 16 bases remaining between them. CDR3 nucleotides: TGTGCCAGCAGTTACCAGGCAGGGGAAATGGATGAGCAGTTCTTC. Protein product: CASSYQAGEMDEQFF.

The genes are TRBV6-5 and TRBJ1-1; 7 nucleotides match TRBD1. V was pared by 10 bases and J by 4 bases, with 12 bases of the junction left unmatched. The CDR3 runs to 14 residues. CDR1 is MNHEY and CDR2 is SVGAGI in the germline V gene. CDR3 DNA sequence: TGTGCCATCAAGGGGGCGCGGGGAGGCACTGAAGCTTTCTTT. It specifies CAIKGARGGTEAFF.

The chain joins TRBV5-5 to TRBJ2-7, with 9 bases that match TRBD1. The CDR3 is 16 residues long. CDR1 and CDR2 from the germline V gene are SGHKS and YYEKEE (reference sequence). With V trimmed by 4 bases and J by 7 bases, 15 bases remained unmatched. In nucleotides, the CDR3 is TGTGCCAGCAGCCTAGGGGCGGACAGGGGACTTACGGAGCAGTACTTC. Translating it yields CASSLGADRGLTEQYF.

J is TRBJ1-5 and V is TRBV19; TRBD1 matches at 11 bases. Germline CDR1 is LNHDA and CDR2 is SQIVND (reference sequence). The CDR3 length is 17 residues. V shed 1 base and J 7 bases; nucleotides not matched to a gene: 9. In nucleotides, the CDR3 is TGTGCCAGTAGTATAGCCTCCGGACAGGGGGCCTGGCAGCCCCAGCATTTT. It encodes CASSIASGQGAWQPQHF.

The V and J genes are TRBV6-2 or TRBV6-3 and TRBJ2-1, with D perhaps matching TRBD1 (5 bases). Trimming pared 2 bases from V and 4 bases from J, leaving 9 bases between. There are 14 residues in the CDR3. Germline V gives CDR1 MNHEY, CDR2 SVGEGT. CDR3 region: CASSYLYRYNEQFF. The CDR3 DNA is TGTGCCAGCAGTTACCTTTACAGGTACAATGAGCAGTTCTTC.

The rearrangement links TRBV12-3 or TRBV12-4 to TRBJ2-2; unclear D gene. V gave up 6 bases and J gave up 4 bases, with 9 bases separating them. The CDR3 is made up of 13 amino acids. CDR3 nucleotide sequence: TGTGCCAGCAGGGCGGAAGGCACCGGGGAGCTGTTTTTT. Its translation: CASRAEGTGELFF.

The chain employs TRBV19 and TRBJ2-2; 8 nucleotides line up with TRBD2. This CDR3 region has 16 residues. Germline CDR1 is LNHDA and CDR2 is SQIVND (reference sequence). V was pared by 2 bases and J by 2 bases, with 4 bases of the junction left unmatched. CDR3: CASSIPGGVNTGELFF. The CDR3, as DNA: TGTGCCAGTAGTATACCGGGGGGGGTAAACACCGGGGAGCTGTTTTTT.

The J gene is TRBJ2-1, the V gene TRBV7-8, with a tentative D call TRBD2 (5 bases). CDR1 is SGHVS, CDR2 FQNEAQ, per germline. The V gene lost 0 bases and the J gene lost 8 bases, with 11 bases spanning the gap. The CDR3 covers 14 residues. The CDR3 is CASSLAQLDHEQFF. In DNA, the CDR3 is TGTGCCAGCAGCTTAGCGCAACTAGACCATGAGCAGTTCTTC.

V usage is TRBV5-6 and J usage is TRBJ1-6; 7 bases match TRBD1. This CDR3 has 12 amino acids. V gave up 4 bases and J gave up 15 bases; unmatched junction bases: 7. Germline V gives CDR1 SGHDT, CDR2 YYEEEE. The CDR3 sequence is CASSLPTGLLHF. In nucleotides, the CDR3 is TGTGCCAGCAGCCTCCCGACAGGGCTCCTCCACTTT.

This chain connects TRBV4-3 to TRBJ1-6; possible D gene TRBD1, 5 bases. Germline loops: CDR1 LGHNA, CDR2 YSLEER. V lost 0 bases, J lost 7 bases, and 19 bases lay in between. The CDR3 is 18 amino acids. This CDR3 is CASSQDSGAALGNSPLHF. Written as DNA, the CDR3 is TGCGCCAGCAGCCAAGATAGTGGGGCAGCCTTGGGGAATTCACCCCTCCACTTT.

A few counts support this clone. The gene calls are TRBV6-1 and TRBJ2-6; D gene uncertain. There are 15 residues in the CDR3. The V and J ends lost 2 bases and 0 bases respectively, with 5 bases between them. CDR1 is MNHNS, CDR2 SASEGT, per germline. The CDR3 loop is CASSEWSSGANVLTF. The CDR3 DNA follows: TGTGCCAGCAGTGAATGGAGCTCTGGGGCCAACGTCCTGACTTTC.

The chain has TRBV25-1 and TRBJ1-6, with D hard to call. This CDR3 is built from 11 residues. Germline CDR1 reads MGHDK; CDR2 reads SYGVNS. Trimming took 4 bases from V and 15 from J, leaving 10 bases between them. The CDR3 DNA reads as TGTGCCAGCAGTGGCCTAGAGCTCCTCCACTTT. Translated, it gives CASSGLELLHF.

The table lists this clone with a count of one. CDR3 loop: CASSVEPLRGRYEQYF. The CDR3 DNA reads as TGTGCCAGCAGCGTAGAGCCCCTCAGGGGGCGCTACGAGCAGTACTTC. The V gene is TRBV9, the J gene TRBJ2-7; 8 bases map to TRBD1. CDR1 and CDR2 (germline): SGDLS, YYNGEE. J lost 3 bases, V lost 0 bases, and 8 bases had no gene match. This CDR3 has 16 amino acids.

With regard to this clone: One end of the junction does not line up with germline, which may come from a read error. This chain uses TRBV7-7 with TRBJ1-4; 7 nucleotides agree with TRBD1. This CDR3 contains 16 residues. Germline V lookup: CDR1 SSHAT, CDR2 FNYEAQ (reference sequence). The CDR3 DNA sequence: TGTGCTAGCAGCCGTTATACAGGGGCAACTAATGAAAAACTGTTTTTT. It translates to CASSRYTGATNEKLFF.

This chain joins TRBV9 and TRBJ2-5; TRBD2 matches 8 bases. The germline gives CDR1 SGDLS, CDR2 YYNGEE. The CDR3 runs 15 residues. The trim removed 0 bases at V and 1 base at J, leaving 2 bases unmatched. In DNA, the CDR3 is TGTGCCAGCAGCGTAGTAGCGGGACCCCAAGAGACCCAGTACTTC. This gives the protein CASSVVAGPQETQYF.

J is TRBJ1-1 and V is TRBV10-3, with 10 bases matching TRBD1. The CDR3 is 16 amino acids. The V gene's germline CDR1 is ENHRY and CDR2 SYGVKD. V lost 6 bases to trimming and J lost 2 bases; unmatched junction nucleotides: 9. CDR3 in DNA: TGTGCCATCAGGGGGTCGGGACAGGGGTCCAACACTGAAGCTTTCTTT. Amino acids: CAIRGSGQGSNTEAFF.

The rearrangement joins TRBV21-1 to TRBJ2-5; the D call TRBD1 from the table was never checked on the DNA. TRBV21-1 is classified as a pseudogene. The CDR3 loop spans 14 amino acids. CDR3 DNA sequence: TGTGCCAGCAGCCCACGGACAGAACAAGAGACCCAGTACTTC. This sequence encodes CASSPRTEQETQYF.

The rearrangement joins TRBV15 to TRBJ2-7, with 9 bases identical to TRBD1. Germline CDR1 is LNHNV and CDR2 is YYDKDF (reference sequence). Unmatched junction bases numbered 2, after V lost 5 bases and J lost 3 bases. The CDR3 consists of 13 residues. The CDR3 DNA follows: TGTGCCACCAGCGTGGGACAGGGCTACGAGCAGTACTTC. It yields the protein CATSVGQGYEQYF.

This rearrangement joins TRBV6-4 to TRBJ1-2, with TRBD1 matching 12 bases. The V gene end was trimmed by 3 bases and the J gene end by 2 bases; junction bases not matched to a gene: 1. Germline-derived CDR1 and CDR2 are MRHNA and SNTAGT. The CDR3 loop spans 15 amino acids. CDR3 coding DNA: TGTGCCAGCAGTGAGGGGACAGGGGGCAACTATGGCTACACCTTC. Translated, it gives CASSEGTGGNYGYTF.

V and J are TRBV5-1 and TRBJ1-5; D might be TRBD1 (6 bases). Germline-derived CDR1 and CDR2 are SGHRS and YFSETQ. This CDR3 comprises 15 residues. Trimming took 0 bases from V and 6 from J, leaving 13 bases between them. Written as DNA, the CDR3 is TGCGCCAGCAGCTTGGACGTGGGGGCGAGTCAGCCCCAGCATTTT. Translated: CASSLDVGASQPQHF.

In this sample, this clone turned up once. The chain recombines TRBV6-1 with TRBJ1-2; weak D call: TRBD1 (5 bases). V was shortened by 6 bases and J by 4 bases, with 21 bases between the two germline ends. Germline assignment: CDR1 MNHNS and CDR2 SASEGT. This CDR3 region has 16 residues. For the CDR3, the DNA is TGTGCCAGCAGAGAAACAGGCCTCCACCTCTCCTATGGCTACACCTTC. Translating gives CASRETGLHLSYGYTF.

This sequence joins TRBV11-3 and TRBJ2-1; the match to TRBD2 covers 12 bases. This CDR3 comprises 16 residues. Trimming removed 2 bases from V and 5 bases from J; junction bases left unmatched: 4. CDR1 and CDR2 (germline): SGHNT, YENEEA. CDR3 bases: TGTGCCAGCAGCTTATCCCTAGCGGGGGGGGACAATGAGCAGTTCTTC. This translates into CASSLSLAGGDNEQFF.

In DNA form, the CDR3 reads TGTGCCAGCAGCTTAGAGACCATAGCGGGGGGGCACCTCCATGAGCAGTTCTTC. It codes for CASSLETIAGGHLHEQFF. The J gene is TRBJ2-1, the V gene TRBV11-3, with 11 bases lining up with TRBD2. J lost 8 bases, V lost 0 bases, and 12 bases had no gene match. Germline CDR1 is SGHNT and CDR2 is YENEEA. The CDR3 covers 18 residues.

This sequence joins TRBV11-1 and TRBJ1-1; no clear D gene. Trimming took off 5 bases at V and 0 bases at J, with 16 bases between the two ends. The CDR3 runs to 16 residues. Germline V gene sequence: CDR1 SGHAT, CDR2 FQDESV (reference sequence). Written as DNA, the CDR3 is TGTGCCAGCAGCACCCGCGACGGAGGAATGAACACTGAAGCTTTCTTT. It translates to CASSTRDGGMNTEAFF.

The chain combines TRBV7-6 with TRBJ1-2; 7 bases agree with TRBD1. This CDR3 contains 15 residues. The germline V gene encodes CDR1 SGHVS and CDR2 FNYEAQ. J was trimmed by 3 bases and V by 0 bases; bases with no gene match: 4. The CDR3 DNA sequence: TGTGCCAGCAGCTTAGCCTCCGGGACAGACTATGGCTACACCTTC. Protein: CASSLASGTDYGYTF.

CDR3 protein: CASSFGQYNEQFF. The CDR3 nucleotides read TGTGCCAGCAGCTTCGGACAGTACAATGAGCAGTTCTTC. This rearrangement joins TRBV7-2 to TRBJ2-1, with D tentatively TRBD1 (6 bases). This CDR3 region has 13 residues. Per the germline V gene, CDR1 is SGHTA and CDR2 is FQGNSA. Trimming stripped 3 bases from V and 4 bases from J, with 7 bases between.